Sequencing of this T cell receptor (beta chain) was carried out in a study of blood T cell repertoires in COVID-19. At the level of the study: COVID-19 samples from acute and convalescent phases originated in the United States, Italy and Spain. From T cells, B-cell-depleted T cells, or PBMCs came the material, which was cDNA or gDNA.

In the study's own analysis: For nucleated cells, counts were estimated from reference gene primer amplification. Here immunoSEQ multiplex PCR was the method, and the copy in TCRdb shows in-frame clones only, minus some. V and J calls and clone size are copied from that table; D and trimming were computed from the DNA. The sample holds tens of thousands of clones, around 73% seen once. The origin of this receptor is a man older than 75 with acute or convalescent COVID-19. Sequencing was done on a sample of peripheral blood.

The CDR3, as DNA: TGTGCCAGCAGCGAACAGGACTCTGGAAACACCATATATTTT. This codes for CASSEQDSGNTIYF. The V call is TRBV5-4, the J call TRBJ1-3; possible D gene TRBD1, 5 bases. The V end lost 4 bases, the J end lost 0 bases, and 8 bases lay between the germline ends. The CDR3 is made up of 14 amino acids. Germline V lookup: CDR1 SGHNT, CDR2 YYREEE (reference sequence).